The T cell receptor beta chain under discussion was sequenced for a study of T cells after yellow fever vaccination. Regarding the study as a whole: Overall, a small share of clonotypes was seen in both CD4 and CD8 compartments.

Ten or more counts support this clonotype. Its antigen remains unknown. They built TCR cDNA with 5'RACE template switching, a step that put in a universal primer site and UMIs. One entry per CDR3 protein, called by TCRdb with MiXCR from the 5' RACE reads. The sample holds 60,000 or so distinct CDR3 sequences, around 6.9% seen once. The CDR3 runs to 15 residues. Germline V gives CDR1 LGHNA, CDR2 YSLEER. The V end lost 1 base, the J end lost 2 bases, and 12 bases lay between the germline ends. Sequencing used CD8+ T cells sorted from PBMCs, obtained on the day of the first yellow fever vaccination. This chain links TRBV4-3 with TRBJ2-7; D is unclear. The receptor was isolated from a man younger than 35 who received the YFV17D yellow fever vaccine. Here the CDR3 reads CASSQVASGAYEQYF. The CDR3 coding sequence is TGCGCCAGCAGCCAAGTGGCTTCCGGCGCCTACGAGCAGTACTTC.